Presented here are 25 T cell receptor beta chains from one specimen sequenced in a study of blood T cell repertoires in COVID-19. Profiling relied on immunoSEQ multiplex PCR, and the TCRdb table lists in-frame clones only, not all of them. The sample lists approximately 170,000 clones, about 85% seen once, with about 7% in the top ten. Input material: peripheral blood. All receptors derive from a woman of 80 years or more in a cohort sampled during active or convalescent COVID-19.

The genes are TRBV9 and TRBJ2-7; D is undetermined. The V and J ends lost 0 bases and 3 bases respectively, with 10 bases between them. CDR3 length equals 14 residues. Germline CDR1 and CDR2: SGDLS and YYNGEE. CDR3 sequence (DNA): TGTGCCAGCAGCGTAGAACCGCTAATCTACGAGCAGTACTTC. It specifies CASSVEPLIYEQYF.

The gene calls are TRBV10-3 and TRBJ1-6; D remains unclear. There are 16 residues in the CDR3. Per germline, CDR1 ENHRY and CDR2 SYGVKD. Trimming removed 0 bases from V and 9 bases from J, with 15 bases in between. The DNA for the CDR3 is TGTGCCATCAGTGAGTCAAGAGACAAGTTCGGTTCACCCCTCCACTTT. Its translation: CAISESRDKFGSPLHF.

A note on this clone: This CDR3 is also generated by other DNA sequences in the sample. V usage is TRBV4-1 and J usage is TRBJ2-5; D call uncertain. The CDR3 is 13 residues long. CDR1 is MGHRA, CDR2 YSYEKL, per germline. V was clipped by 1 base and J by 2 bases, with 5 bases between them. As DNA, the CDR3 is TGCGCCAGCAGCCAAGCCCAGCAAGAGACCCAGTACTTC. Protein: CASSQAQQETQYF.

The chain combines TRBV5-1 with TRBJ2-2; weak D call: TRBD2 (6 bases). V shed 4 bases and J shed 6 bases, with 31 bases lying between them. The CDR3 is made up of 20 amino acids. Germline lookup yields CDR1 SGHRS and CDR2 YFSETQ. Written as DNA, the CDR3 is TGCGCCAGCAGCAGAACCCCAGGACTACCCGTAACTATCGGGGCCGGGGAGCTGTTTTTT. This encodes CASSRTPGLPVTIGAGELFF.

CDR3 bases: TGTGCCATCACGGTGGGACAGCGCCGAGCAGATACGCAGTATTTT. Translated, it gives CAITVGQRRADTQYF. The V and J genes are TRBV10-3 and TRBJ2-3; 7 bases agree with TRBD1. Germline-derived CDR1 and CDR2 are ENHRY and SYGVKD. V gave up 7 bases and J gave up 4 bases; unmatched junction bases: 11. The CDR3 loop spans 15 amino acids.

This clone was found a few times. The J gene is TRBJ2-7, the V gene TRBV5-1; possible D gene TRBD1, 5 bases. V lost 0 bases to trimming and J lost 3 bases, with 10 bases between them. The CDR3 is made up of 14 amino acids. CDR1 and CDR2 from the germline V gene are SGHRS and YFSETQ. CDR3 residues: CASSLGAGHYEQYV. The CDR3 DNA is TGCGCCAGCAGCTTGGGGGCAGGACACTACGAGCAGTACGTC.

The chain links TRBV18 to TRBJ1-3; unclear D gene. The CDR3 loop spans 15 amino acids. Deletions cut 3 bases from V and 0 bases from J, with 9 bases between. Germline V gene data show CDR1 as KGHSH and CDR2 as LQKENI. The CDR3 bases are TGTGCCAGCTCACCGGGGAGGAGCTCTGGAAACACCATATATTTT. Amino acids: CASSPGRSSGNTIYF.

The chain's CDR3 is CASSTAGGRSYEQYF. The CDR3 DNA reads TGTGCCAGCAGCACCGCGGGGGGCCGCTCCTACGAGCAGTACTTC. V gene TRBV5-5 combines with J gene TRBJ2-7, with 8 bases aligning to TRBD2. The V gene end was trimmed by 4 bases and the J gene end by 0 bases; junction bases not matched to a gene: 6. This CDR3 is 15 amino acids long. Germline loops: CDR1 SGHKS, CDR2 YYEKEE (reference sequence).

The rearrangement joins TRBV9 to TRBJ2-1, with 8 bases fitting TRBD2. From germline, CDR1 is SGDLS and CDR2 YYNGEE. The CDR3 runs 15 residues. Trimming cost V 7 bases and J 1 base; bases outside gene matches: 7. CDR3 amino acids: CASVRGESSYNEQFF. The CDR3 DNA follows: TGTGCCAGCGTGCGGGGGGAGTCGTCCTACAATGAGCAGTTCTTC.

The CDR3, as DNA: TGCGCCAGCAGGGGGACAGGGATTTCCTACGAGCAGTACTTC. Translated, it gives CASRGTGISYEQYF. The chain combines TRBV5-1 with TRBJ2-7, with 9 bases that match TRBD1. The germline V gene has CDR1 SGHRS and CDR2 YFSETQ. The CDR3 is made up of 14 amino acids. V lost 5 bases and J lost 1; bases outside the gene matches: 4.

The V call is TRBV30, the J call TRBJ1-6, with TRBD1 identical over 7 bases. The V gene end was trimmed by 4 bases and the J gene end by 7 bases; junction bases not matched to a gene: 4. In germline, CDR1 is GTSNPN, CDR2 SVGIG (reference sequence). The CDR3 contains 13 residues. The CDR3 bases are TGTGCCTGGAAACGGGACAGCAATTCACCCCTCCACTTT. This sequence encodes CAWKRDSNSPLHF.

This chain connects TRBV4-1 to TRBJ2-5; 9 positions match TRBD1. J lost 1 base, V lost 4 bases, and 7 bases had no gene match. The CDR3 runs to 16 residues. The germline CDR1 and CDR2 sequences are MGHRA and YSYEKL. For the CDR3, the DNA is TGCGCCAGCAGCCTACGGACAGGGGTAATCCAAGAGACCCAGTACTTC. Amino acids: CASSLRTGVIQETQYF.

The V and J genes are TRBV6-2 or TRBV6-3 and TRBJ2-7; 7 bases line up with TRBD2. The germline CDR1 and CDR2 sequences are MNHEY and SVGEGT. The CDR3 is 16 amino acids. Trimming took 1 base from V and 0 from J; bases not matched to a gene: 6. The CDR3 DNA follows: TGTGCCAGCAGTTACTGGGTGCTAGCGGACTCCTACGAGCAGTACTTC. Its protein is CASSYWVLADSYEQYF.

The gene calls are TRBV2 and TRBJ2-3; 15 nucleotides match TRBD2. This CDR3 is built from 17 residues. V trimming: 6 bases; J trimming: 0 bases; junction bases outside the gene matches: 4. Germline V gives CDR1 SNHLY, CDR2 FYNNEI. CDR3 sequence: CASRGLAGGSSTDTQYF. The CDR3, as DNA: TGTGCCAGCAGGGGACTAGCGGGGGGATCAAGCACAGATACGCAGTATTTT.

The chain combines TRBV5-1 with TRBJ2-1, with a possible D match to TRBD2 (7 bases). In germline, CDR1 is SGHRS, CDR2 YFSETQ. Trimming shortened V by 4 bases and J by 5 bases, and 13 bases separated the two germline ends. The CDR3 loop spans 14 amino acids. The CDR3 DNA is TGCGCCAGCAGCAGGGGGAGGGGCAACAATGAGCAGTTCTTC. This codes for CASSRGRGNNEQFF.

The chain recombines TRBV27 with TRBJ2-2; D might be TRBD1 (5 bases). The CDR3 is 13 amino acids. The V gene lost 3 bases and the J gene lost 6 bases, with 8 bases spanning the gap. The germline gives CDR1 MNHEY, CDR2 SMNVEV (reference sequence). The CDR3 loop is CASSFRAAGELFF. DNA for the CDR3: TGTGCCAGCAGTTTCAGGGCGGCCGGGGAGCTGTTTTTT.

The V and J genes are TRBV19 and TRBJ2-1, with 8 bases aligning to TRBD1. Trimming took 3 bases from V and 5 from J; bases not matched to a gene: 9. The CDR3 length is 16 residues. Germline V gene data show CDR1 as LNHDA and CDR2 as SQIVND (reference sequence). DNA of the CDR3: TGTGCCAGTAGTATCCCCGGACAGGGCCCGGACAATGAGCAGTTCTTC. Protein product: CASSIPGQGPDNEQFF.

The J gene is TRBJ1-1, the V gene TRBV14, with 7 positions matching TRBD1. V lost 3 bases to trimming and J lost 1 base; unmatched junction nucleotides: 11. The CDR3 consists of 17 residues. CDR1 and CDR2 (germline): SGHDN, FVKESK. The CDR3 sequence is CASSQIRQGRRNTEAFF. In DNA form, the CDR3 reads TGTGCCAGCAGCCAGATTCGACAGGGTAGGAGGAACACTGAAGCTTTCTTT.

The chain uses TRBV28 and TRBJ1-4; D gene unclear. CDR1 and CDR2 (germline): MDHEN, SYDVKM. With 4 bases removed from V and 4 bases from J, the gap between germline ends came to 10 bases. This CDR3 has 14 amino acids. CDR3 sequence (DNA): TGTGCCAGCAGTTCCAGGTCCCTTAATGAAAAACTGTTTTTT. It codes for CASSSRSLNEKLFF.

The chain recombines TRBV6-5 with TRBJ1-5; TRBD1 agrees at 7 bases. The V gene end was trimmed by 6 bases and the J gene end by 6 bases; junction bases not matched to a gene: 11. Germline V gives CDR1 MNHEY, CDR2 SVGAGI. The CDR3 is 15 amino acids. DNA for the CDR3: TGTGCCAGCAGAAATAACGCAGGGGGAAGTCAGCCCCAGCATTTT. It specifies CASRNNAGGSQPQHF.

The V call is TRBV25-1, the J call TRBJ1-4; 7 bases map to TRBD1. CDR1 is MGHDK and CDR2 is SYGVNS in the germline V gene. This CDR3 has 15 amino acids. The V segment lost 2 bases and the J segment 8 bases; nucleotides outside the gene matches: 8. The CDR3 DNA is TGTGCCAGCAGTGAAGAGGGGGCAGGGGGGGAAAAACTGTTTTTT. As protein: CASSEEGAGGEKLFF.

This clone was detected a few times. In DNA form, the CDR3 reads TGTGCCAGCCCAGACCCGGGGGGCTTCCGTGATGGCTACACCTTC. As protein: CASPDPGGFRDGYTF. This chain uses TRBV5-4 with TRBJ1-2, with a possible D match to TRBD1 (6 bases). The CDR3 has 15 amino acids. The germline gives CDR1 SGHNT, CDR2 YYREEE (reference sequence). The germline V and J ends were trimmed by 7 bases and 6 bases, with 22 bases remaining between them.

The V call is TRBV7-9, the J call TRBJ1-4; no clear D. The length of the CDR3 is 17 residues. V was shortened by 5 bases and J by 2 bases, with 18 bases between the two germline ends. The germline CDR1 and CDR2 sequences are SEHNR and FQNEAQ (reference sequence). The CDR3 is CASSRRAWAGTNEKLFF. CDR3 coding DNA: TGTGCCAGCAGCCGGCGGGCATGGGCCGGGACTAATGAAAAACTGTTTTTT.

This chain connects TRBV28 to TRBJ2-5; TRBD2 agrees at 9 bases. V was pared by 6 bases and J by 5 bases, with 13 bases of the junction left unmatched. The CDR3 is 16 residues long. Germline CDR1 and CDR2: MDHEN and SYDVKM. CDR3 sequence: CASRGRGGGRWETQYF. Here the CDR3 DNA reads TGTGCCAGCAGAGGCCGCGGGGGGGGGCGCTGGGAGACCCAGTACTTC.

Here the CDR3 reads CASSPDTRNYGYTF. The CDR3 nucleotides are TGTGCCAGCAGCCCGGACACGCGGAACTATGGCTACACCTTC. The V gene is TRBV5-6, the J gene TRBJ1-2; D perhaps matches TRBD1 (5 bases). Trimming left V 4 bases short and J 2 bases short, with 12 bases between. The germline CDR1 and CDR2 sequences are SGHDT and YYEEEE. The length of the CDR3 is 14 residues.